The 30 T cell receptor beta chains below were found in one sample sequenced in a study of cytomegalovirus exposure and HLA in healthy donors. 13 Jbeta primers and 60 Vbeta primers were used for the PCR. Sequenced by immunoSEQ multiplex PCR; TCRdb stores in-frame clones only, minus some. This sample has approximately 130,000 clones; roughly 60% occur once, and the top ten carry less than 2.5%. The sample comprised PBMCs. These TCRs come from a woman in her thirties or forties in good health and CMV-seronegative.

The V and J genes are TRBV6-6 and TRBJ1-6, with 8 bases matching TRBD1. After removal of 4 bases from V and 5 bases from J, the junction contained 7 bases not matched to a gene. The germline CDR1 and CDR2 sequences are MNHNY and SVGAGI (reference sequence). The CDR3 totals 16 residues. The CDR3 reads CASSSGQGGNNSPLHF. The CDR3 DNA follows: TGTGCCAGCAGTTCCGGACAGGGAGGTAATAATTCACCCCTCCACTTT.

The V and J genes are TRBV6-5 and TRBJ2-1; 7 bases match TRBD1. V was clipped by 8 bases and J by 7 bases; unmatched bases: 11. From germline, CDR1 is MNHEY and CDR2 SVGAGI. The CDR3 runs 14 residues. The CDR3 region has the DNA TGTGCCAGCGCGCCCCCGACAGGGCGAAATGAGCAGTTCTTC. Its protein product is CASAPPTGRNEQFF.

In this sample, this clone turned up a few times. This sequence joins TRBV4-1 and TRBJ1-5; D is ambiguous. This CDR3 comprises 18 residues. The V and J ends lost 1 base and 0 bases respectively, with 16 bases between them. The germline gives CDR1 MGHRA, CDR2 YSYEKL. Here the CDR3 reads CASSQGRPPGYSNQPQHF. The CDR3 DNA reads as TGCGCCAGCAGCCAAGGTCGCCCCCCCGGTTATAGCAATCAGCCCCAGCATTTT.

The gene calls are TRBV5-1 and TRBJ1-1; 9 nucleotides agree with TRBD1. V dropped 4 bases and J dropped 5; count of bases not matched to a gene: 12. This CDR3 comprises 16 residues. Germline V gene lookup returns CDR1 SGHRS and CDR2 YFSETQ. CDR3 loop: CASSASGTGLITEAFF. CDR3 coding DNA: TGCGCCAGCAGCGCGTCCGGGACAGGGTTGATAACTGAAGCTTTCTTT.

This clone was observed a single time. Here the CDR3 DNA reads TGTGCCAGCAGCGTAGGCCTCGGGATTACCGGGGAGCTGTTTTTT. The encoded protein is CASSVGLGITGELFF. The J gene is TRBJ2-2, the V gene TRBV9, with D maybe TRBD2 (5 bases). Trimming stripped 0 bases from V and 5 bases from J, with 11 bases between. From germline, CDR1 is SGDLS and CDR2 YYNGEE. This CDR3 has 15 amino acids. The entire variable domain, with the rest obtained from reference TRBV9 and TRBJ2-2, is as follows: DSGVTQTPKHLITATGQRVTLRCSPRSGDLSVYWYQQSLDQGLQFLIQYYNGEERAKGNILERFSAQQFPDLHSELNLSSLELGDSALYFCASSVGLGITGELFFGEGSRLTVL.

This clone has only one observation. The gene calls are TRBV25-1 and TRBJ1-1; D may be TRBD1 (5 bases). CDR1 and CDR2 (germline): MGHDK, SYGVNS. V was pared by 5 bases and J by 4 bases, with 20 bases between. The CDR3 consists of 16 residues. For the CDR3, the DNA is TGTGCCAGCAGTCACAATGGAATATATGGGGCCACTGAAGCTTTCTTT. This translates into CASSHNGIYGATEAFF.

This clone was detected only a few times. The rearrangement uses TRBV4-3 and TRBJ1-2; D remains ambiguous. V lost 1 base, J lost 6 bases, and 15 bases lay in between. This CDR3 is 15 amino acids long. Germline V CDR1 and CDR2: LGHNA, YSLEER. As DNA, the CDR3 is TGCGCCAGCAGCCAAGTATCTGGACTTCGGGATGGCTACACCTTC. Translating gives CASSQVSGLRDGYTF.

This chain's CDR3 is CSGSLGETQYF. The DNA of the CDR3 is TGCAGCGGGAGCTTAGGAGAGACCCAGTACTTC. The V and J genes are TRBV20-1 and TRBJ2-5, with a possible D match to TRBD2 (6 bases). The CDR3 contains 11 residues. CDR1 and CDR2 (germline): DFQATT, SNEGSKA (reference sequence).

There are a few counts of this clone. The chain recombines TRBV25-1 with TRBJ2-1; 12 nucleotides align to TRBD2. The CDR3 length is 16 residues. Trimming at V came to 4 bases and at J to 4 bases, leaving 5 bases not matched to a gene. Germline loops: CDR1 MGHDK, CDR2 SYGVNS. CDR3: CASSVLAGGPYNEQFF. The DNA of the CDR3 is TGTGCCAGCAGTGTTCTAGCGGGGGGGCCGTACAATGAGCAGTTCTTC.

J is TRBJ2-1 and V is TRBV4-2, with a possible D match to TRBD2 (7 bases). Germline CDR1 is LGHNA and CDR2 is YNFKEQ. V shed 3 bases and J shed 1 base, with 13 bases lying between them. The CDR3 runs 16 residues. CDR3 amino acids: CASSQEGGRSYNEQFF. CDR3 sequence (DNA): TGTGCCAGCAGCCAGGAGGGGGGGCGGTCCTACAATGAGCAGTTCTTC.

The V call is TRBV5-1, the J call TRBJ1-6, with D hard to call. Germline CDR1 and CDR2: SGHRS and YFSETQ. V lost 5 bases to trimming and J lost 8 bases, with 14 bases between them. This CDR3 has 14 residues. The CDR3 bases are TGCGCCAGCAGTGTTTCGGGAAACGATTCACCCCTCCACTTT. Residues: CASSVSGNDSPLHF.

The CDR3 reads CASSIAGTGGEKLFF. CDR3 sequence (DNA): TGCGCCAGCAGCATAGCCGGGACAGGCGGTGAAAAACTGTTTTTT. The gene calls are TRBV5-1 and TRBJ1-4; 8 bases match TRBD1. CDR3 length: 15 residues. V dropped 4 bases and J dropped 7; count of bases not matched to a gene: 9. Germline V CDR1 and CDR2: SGHRS, YFSETQ.

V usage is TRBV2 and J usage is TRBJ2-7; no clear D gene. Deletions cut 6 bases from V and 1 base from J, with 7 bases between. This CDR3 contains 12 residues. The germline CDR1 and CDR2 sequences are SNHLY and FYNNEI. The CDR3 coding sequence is TGTGCCAGCAGAAGGAGTTCCTACGAGCAGTACTTC. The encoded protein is CASRRSSYEQYF. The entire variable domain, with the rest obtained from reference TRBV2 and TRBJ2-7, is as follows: EPEVTQTPSHQVTQMGQEVILRCVPISNHLYFYWYRQILGQKVEFLVSFYNNEISEKSEIFDDQFSVERPDGSNFTLKIRSTKLEDSAMYFCASRRSSYEQYFGPGTRLTVT.

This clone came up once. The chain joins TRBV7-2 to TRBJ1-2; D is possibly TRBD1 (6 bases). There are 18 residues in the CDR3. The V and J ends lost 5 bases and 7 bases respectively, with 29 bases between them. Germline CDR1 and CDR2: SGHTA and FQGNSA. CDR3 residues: CASSLGGGGLGNRGGYTF. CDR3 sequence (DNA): TGTGCCAGCAGCCTCGGAGGCGGGGGCTTGGGGAATAGGGGTGGCTACACCTTC.

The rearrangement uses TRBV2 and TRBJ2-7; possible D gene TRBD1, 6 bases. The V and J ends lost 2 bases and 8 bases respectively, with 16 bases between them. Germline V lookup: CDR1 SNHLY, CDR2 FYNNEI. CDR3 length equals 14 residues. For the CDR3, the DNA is TGTGCCAGCAGTGAACCCAGGGGACCTGTAAAGCAGTACTTC. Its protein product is CASSEPRGPVKQYF.

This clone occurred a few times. The CDR3 is CASSQEVGGRGETQYF. As DNA, the CDR3 is TGTGCCAGCAGCCAAGAAGTTGGCGGGAGAGGGGAGACCCAGTACTTC. The rearrangement links TRBV4-2 to TRBJ2-5; 7 bases agree with TRBD2. Per germline, CDR1 LGHNA and CDR2 YNFKEQ. The length of the CDR3 is 16 residues. J lost 5 bases, V lost 0 bases, and 9 bases had no gene match.

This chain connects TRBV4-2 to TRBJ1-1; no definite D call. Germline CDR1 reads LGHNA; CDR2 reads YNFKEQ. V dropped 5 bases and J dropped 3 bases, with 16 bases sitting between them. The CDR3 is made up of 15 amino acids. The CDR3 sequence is CASSSPVPGDTEAFF. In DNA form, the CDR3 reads TGTGCCAGCAGCAGTCCCGTACCCGGAGACACTGAAGCTTTCTTT.

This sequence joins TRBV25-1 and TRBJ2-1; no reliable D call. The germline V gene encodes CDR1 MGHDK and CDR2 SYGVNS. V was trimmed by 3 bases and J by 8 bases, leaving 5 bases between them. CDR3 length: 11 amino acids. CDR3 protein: CASSDLYEQFF. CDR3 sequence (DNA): TGTGCCAGCAGTGACCTATATGAGCAGTTCTTC. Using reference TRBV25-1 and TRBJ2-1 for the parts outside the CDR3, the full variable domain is EADIYQTPRYLVIGTGKKITLECSQTMGHDKMYWYQQDPGMELHLIHYSYGVNSTEKGDLSSESTVSRIRTEHFPLTLESARPSHTSQYLCASSDLYEQFFGPGTRLTVL.

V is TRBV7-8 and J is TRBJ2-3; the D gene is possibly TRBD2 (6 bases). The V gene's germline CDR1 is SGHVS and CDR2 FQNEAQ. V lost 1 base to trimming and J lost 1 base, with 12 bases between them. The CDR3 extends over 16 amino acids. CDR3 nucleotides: TGTGCCAGCAGCTTAGGGGGCGGGGCGGGCACAGATACGCAGTATTTT. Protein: CASSLGGGAGTDTQYF.

The CDR3 region has the DNA TGTGCCAGCAGCCCGCCCCCCTACAGGGCAGCGGGGGTACCAGATACGCAGTATTTT. Amino acids: CASSPPPYRAAGVPDTQYF. The genes are TRBV9 and TRBJ2-3, with 8 bases that match TRBD2. The CDR3 consists of 19 residues. The V segment lost 4 bases and the J segment 4 bases; nucleotides outside the gene matches: 20. CDR1 SGDLS and CDR2 YYNGEE come from the germline V gene.

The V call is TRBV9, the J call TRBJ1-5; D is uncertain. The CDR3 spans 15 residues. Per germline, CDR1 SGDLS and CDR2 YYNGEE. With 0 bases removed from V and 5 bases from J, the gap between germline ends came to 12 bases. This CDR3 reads CASSVGTGLYQPQHF. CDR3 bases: TGTGCCAGCAGCGTAGGTACGGGGTTGTATCAGCCCCAGCATTTT.

CDR3 nucleotides: TGCGCCAGCAGTGAGTATGGCGGCCTCAATGAGCAGTTCTTC. Translating gives CASSEYGGLNEQFF. The genes are TRBV10-1 and TRBJ2-1; no definite D call. The CDR3 is 14 residues long. The V and J ends lost 1 base and 6 bases respectively, with 10 bases between them. Germline-derived CDR1 and CDR2 are WNHNN and SYGVQD (reference sequence).

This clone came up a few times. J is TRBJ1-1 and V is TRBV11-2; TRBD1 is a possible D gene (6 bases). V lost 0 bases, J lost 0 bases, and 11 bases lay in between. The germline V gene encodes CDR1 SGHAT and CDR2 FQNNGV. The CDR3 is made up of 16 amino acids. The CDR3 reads CASSLDLTGMNTEAFF. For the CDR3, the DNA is TGTGCCAGCAGCTTAGATCTGACAGGTATGAACACTGAAGCTTTCTTT.

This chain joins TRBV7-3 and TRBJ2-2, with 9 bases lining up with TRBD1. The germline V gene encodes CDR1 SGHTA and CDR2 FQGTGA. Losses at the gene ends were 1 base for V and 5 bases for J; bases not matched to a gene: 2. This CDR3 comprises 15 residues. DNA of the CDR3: TGTGCCAGCAGCTTAATAGGGACAGGGACCGGGGAGCTGTTTTTT. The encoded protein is CASSLIGTGTGELFF.

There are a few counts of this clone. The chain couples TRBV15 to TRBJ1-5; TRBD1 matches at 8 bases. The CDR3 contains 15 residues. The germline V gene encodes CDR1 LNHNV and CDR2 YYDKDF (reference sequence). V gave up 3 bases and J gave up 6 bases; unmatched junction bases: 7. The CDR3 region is CATSRTGEGGQPQHF. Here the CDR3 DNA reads TGTGCCACCAGCAGGACAGGGGAAGGTGGTCAGCCCCAGCATTTT.

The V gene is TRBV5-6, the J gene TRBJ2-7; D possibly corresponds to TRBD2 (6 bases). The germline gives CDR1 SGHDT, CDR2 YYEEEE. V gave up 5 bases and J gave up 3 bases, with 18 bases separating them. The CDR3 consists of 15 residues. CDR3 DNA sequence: TGTGCCAGCAGTTCCTTCCTGGGGGGAGACTACGAGCAGTACTTC. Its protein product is CASSSFLGGDYEQYF.

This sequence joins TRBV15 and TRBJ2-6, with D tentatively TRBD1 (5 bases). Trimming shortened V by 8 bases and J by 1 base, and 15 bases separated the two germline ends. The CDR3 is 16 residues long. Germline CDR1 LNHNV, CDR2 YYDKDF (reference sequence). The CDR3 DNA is TGTGCCACCGACAGTGGGGTTGGGTCTGGGGCCAACGTCCTGACTTTC. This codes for CATDSGVGSGANVLTF. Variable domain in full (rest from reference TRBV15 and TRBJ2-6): DAMVIQNPRYQVTQFGKPVTLSCSQTLNHNVMYWYQQKSSQAPKLLFHYYDKDFNNEADTPDNFQSRRPNTSFCFLDIRSPGLGDTAMYLCATDSGVGSGANVLTFGAGSRLTVL.

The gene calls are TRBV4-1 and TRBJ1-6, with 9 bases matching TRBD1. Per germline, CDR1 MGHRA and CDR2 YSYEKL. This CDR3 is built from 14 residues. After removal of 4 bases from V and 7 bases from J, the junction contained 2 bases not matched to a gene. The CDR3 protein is CASSRGTGNSPLHF. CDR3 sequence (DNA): TGCGCCAGCAGCCGGGGGACAGGGAATTCACCCCTCCACTTT.

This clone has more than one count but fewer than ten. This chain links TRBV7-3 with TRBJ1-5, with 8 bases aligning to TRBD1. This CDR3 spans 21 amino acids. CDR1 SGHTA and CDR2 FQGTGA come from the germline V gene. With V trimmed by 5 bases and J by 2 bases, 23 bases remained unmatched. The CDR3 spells CASSPHSRESRGLSGNQPQHF. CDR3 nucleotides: TGTGCCAGCAGCCCCCACTCACGTGAGTCCAGGGGGCTAAGTGGCAATCAGCCCCAGCATTTT.

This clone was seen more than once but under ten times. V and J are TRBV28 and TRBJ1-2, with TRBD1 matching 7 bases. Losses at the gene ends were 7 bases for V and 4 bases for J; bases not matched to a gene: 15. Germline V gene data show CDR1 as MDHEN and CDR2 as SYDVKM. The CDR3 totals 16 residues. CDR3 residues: CASIFARTGRTYGYTF. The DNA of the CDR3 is TGTGCCAGCATCTTCGCTCGGACAGGCAGGACCTATGGCTACACCTTC.